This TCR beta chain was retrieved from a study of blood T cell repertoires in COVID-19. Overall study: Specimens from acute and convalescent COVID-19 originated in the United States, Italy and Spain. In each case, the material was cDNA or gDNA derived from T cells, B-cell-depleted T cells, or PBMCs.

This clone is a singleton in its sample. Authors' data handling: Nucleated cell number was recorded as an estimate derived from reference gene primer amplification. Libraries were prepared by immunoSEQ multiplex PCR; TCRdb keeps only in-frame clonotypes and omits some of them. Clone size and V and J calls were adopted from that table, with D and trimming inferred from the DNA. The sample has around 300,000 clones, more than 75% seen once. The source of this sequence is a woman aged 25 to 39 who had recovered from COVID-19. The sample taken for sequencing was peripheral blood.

In DNA, the CDR3 is TGTGCCAGTAGTCGTGGACTAGCCCAAGGTGGTGAGCAGTTCTTC. Translation gives CASSRGLAQGGEQFF. V usage is TRBV19 and J usage is TRBJ2-1, with 8 bases aligning to TRBD2. The CDR3 runs 15 residues. V shed 5 bases and J 9 bases; nucleotides not matched to a gene: 12. CDR1 LNHDA and CDR2 SQIVND come from the germline V gene (reference sequence).